Shown below are 6 T cell receptor beta chains from a single sample sequenced in a study of T cells in Graves' hyperthyroidism and ophthalmopathy. RNA transcripts were the template for amplifying TCR beta CDR3 regions. The TCR CDR3 was amplified in a first-round RT-PCR using the HTBI primer set. A single record per CDR3 protein comes from TCRdb applying MiXCR to the multiplex PCR reads. The table includes about 500,000 distinct CDR3 sequences, about 15% detected once. The sample comprised blood. Source of these receptors: a woman in her 30s with Graves' ophthalmopathy.

The chain couples TRBV7-3 to TRBJ2-3, with 8 bases identical to TRBD2. V lost 3 bases, J lost 5 bases, and 1 base stayed unmatched. The CDR3 loop spans 13 amino acids. Germline V lookup: CDR1 SGHTA, CDR2 FQGTGA. CDR3 in DNA: TGTGCCAGCAGCTTTACTAGCGGAGATACGCAGTATTTT. This encodes CASSFTSGDTQYF.

This clonotype has a count of ten or more. This chain connects TRBV20-1 to TRBJ2-1; D gene ambiguous. The CDR3 runs to 16 residues. CDR1 and CDR2 from the germline V gene are DFQATT and SNEGSKA (reference sequence). Trimming left V 1 base short and J 0 bases short, with 13 bases between. The CDR3 spells CSARVIGLSSYNEQFF. The CDR3 DNA reads TGCAGTGCTAGAGTTATCGGGTTGAGCTCCTACAATGAGCAGTTCTTC.

About this clonotype: This may come from a read error, since a much larger clone is one base off. The chain couples TRBV12-3 or TRBV12-4 to TRBJ2-4; D may be TRBD2 (6 bases). V was clipped by 4 bases and J by 7 bases, with 11 bases between them. This CDR3 is 13 amino acids long. The CDR3 region is CASSSSERNIQYF. CDR3 DNA sequence: TGTGCCAGCAGTTCTAGCGAGAGGAACATTCAGTACTTC.

This clonotype showed up just a few times. The chain recombines TRBV6-2 or TRBV6-3 with TRBJ2-1; D is undetermined. The germline CDR1 and CDR2 sequences are MNHEY and SVGEGT. This CDR3 comprises 17 residues. V lost 0 bases and J lost 0, with 12 bases in between. The CDR3 is CASSYSRAPSSYNEQFF. As DNA, the CDR3 is TGTGCCAGCAGTTACTCGAGAGCTCCGAGCTCCTACAATGAGCAGTTCTTC.

At least ten counts were recorded for this clonotype. This chain joins TRBV20-1 and TRBJ2-3; D is unresolved. The germline V and J ends were trimmed by 1 base and 5 bases, with 1 base remaining between them. Germline V gene sequence: CDR1 DFQATT, CDR2 SNEGSKA (reference sequence). This CDR3 is 10 amino acids long. The CDR3 region has the DNA TGCAGTGCTAGAGGAGATACGCAGTATTTT. It is translated as CSARGDTQYF.

This clonotype was seen ten or more times. The chain employs TRBV14 and TRBJ2-7; D possibly matches TRBD1 or TRBD2 (5 bases each). This CDR3 contains 14 residues. Trimming left V 4 bases short and J 0 bases short, with 10 bases between. Germline CDR1 SGHDN, CDR2 FVKESK. The CDR3 sequence: CASSPGPYSYEQYF. The CDR3 region has the DNA TGTGCCAGCAGCCCGGGACCGTACTCCTACGAGCAGTACTTC.